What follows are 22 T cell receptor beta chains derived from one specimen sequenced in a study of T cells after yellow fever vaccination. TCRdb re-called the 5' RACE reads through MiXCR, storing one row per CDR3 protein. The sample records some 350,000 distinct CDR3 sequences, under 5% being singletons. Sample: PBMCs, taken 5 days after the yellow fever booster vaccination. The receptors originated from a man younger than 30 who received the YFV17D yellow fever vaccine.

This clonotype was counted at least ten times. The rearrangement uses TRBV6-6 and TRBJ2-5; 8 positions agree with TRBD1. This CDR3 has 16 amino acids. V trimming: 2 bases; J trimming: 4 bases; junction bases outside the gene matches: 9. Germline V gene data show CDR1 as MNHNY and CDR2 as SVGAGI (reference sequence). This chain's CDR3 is CASSYAGPGTGETQYF. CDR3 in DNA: TGTGCCAGCAGTTACGCGGGTCCAGGGACAGGAGAGACCCAGTACTTC.

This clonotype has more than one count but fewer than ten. The CDR3 loop is CASSSYGPEYEQYV. As DNA, the CDR3 is TGCGCCAGCAGCTCCTACGGGCCGGAATACGAGCAGTACGTC. The chain is built from TRBV5-1 and TRBJ2-7; D unclear. The V and J ends lost 3 bases and 4 bases respectively, with 14 bases between them. There are 14 residues in the CDR3. The germline CDR1 and CDR2 sequences are SGHRS and YFSETQ.

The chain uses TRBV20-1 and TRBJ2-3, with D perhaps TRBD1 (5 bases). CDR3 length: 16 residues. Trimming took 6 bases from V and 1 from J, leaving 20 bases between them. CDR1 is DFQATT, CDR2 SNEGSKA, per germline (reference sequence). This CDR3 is CSALDLGQGGTDTQYF. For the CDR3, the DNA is TGCAGTGCGCTGGATCTTGGACAAGGTGGCACAGATACGCAGTATTTT.

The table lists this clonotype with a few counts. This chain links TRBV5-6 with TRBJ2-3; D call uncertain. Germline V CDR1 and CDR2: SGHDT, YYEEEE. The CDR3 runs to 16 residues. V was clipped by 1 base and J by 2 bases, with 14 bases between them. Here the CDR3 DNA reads TGTGCCAGCAGCTTGTGGGGAAGGTTTAACACAGATACGCAGTATTTT. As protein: CASSLWGRFNTDTQYF.

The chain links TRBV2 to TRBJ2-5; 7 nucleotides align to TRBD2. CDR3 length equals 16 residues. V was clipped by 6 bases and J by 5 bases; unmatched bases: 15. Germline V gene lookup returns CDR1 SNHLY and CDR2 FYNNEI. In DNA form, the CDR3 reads TGTGCCAGCAGAAAGACTAGCCGCGGCGGGGTGGAGACCCAGTACTTC. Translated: CASRKTSRGGVETQYF.

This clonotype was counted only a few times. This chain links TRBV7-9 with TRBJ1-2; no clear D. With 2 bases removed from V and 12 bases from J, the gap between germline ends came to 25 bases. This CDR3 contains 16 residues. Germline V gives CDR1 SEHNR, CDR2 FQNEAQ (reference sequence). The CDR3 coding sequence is TGTGCCAGCAGCTTAACGAGCGGCCCGGAGCATGTGAGCGACACCTTC. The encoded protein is CASSLTSGPEHVSDTF.

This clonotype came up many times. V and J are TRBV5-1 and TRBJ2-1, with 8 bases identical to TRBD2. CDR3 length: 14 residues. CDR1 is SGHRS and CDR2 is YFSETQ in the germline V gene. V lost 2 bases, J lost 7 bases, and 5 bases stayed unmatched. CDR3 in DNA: TGCGCCAGCAGCTTCGGGGGGGCCGAGAATGAGCAGTTCTTC. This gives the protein CASSFGGAENEQFF.

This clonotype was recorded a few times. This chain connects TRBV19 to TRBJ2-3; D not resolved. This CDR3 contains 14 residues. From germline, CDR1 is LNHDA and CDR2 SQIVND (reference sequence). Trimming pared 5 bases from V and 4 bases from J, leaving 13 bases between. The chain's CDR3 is CASSESPGADTQYF. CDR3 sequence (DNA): TGTGCCAGTAGTGAGTCCCCGGGTGCAGATACGCAGTATTTT.

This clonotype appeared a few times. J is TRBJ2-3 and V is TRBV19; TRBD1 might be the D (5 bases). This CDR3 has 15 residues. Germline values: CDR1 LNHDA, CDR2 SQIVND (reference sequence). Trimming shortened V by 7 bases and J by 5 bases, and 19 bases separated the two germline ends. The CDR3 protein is CASTPTEFVLDTQYF. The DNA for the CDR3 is TGTGCCAGTACCCCGACAGAATTTGTTCTAGATACGCAGTATTTT. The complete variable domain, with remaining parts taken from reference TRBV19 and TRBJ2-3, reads DGGITQSPKYLFRKEGQNVTLSCEQNLNHDAMYWYRQDPGQGLRLIYYSQIVNDFQKGDIAEGYSVSREKKESFPLTVTSAQKNPTAFYLCASTPTEFVLDTQYFGPGTRLTVL.

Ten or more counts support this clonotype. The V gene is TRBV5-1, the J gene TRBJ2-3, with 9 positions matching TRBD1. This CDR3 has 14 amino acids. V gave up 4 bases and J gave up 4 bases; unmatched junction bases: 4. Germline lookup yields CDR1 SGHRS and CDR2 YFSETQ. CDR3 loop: CASSRWTGADTQYF. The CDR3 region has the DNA TGCGCCAGCAGCAGGTGGACAGGGGCAGATACGCAGTATTTT.

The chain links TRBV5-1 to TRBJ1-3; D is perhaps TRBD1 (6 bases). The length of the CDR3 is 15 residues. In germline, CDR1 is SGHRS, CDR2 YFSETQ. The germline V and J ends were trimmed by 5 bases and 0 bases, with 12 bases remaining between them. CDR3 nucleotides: TGCGCCAGCAGTCTGGACAGTTTCTCTGGAAACACCATATATTTT. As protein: CASSLDSFSGNTIYF.

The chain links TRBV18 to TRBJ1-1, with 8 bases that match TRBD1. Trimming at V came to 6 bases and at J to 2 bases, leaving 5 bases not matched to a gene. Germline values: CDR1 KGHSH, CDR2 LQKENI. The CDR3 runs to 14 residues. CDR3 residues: CASSRDRSNTEAFF. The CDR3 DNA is TGTGCCAGCTCTCGGGACAGGAGTAACACTGAAGCTTTCTTT.

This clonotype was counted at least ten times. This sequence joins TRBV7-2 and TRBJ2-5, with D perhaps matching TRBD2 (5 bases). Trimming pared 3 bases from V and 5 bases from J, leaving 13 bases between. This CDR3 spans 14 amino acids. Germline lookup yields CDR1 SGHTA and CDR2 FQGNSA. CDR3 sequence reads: CASSLRPSRETQYF. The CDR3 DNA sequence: TGTGCCAGCAGCTTGAGGCCTAGCCGGGAGACCCAGTACTTC.

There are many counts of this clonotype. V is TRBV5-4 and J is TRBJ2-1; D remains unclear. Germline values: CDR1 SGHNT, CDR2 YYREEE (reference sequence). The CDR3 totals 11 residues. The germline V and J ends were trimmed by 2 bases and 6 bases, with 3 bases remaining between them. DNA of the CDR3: TGTGCCAGCAGCTTACCCAATGAGCAGTTCTTC. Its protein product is CASSLPNEQFF.

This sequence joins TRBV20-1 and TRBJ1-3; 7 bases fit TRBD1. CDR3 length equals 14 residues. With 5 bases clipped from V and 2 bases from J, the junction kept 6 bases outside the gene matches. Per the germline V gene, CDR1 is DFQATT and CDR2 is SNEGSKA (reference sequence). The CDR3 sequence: CSARGQAPGNTIYF. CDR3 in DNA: TGCAGTGCTCGCGGACAGGCGCCTGGAAACACCATATATTTT.

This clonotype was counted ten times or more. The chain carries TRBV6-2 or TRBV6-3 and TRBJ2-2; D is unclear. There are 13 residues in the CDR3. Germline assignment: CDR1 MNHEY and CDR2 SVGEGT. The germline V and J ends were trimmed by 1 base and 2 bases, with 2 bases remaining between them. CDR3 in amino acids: CASSYYNTGELFF. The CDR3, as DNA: TGTGCCAGCAGTTACTACAACACCGGGGAGCTGTTTTTT.

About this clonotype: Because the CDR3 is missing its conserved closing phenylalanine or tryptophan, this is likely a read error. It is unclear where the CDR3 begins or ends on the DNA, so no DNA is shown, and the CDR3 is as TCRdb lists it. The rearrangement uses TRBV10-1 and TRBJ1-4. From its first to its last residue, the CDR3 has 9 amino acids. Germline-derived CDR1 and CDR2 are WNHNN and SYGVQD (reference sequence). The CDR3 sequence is CASSTRRRS.

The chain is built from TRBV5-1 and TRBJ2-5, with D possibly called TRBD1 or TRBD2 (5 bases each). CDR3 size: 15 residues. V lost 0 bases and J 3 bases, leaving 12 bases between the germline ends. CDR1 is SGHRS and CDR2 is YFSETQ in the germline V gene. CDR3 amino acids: CASSLGGMPEETQYF. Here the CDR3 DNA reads TGCGCCAGCAGCTTGGGGGGGATGCCCGAAGAGACCCAGTACTTC.

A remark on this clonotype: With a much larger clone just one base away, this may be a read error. The CDR3 is CACSRDFQETQYF. CDR3 nucleotides: TGTGCCTGCAGCCGGGACTTTCAAGAGACCCAGTACTTC. The J gene is TRBJ2-5, the V gene TRBV7-7; weak D call: TRBD2 (6 bases). Germline V gene sequence: CDR1 SSHAT, CDR2 FNYEAQ (reference sequence). The CDR3 totals 13 residues.

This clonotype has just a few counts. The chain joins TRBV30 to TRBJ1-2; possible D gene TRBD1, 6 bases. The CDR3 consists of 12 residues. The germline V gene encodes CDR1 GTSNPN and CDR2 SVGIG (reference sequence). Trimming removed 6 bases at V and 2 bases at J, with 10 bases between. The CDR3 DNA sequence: TGTGCCTGTTTACAGGGAAACTATGGCTACACCTTC. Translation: CACLQGNYGYTF. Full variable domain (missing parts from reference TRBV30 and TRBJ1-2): SQTIHQWPATLVQPVGSPLSLECTVEGTSNPNLYWYRQAAGRGLQLLFYSVGIGQISSEVPQNLSASRPQDRQFILSSKKLLLSDSGFYLCACLQGNYGYTFGSGTRLTVV.

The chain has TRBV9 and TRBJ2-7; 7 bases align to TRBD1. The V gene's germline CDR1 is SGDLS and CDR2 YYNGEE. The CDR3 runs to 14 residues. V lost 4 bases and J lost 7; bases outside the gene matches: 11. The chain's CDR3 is CASSKGTEVGEQYF. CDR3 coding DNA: TGTGCCAGCAGCAAAGGGACAGAAGTGGGGGAGCAGTACTTC.

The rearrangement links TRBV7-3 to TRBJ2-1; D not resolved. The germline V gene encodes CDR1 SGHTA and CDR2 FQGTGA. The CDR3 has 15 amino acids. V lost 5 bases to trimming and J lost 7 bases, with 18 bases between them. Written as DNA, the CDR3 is TGTGCCAGCAGCCCCGAGTTTAGTCCGGGTAATGAGCAGTTCTTC. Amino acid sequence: CASSPEFSPGNEQFF.